What follows are 5 T cell receptor beta chains derived from one specimen sequenced in a study of blood T cell repertoires in COVID-19. The data were produced by immunoSEQ multiplex PCR, yet TCRdb's version contains in-frame clones alone and is incomplete. The sample has 150,000 to 200,000 clones, more than 65% seen once. Specimen: peripheral blood. These TCRs come from a woman aged 60 to 75 with COVID-19, enrolled during active disease.

The genes are TRBV15 and TRBJ1-2; no reliable D call. With 0 bases removed from V and 3 bases from J, the gap between germline ends came to 14 bases. CDR1 is LNHNV and CDR2 is YYDKDF in the germline V gene (reference sequence). CDR3 size: 16 residues. CDR3 amino acids: CATSRDLRVIDYGYTF. As DNA, the CDR3 is TGTGCCACCAGCAGAGACTTGAGGGTTATTGACTATGGCTACACCTTC.

The V call is TRBV10-3, the J call TRBJ2-3; 8 positions match TRBD1. The V and J ends lost 5 bases and 3 bases, in that order; junction bases with no gene match: 7. Germline CDR1 reads ENHRY; CDR2 reads SYGVKD. The length of the CDR3 is 15 residues. The CDR3 sequence: CAISLQGGETDTQYF. The CDR3 nucleotides are TGTGCCATCAGTTTACAGGGGGGCGAGACAGATACGCAGTATTTT.

The chain recombines TRBV7-2 with TRBJ1-5; D is uncertain. The CDR3 totals 14 residues. Trimming took 3 bases from V and 3 from J, leaving 9 bases between them. The V gene's germline CDR1 is SGHTA and CDR2 FQGNSA. CDR3 sequence (DNA): TGTGCCAGCAGCTTGGCCGGGTCCAATCAGCCCCAGCATTTT. It encodes CASSLAGSNQPQHF.

Of note for this clone: This may come from a read error, since a much larger clone is one base off. V gene TRBV25-1 combines with J gene TRBJ1-2, with 7 bases fitting TRBD1. The V gene end was trimmed by 6 bases and the J gene end by 0 bases; junction bases not matched to a gene: 1. Looked up from germline, CDR1 is MGHDK and CDR2 is SYGVNS. CDR3 length equals 13 residues. CDR3 in amino acids: CASRDRANYGYTF. CDR3 sequence (DNA): TGTGCCAGCAGAGACAGGGCTAACTATGGCTACACCTTC.

This clone has ten or more counts. The chain combines TRBV27 with TRBJ1-4; no clear D gene. The CDR3 has 14 residues. Looked up from germline, CDR1 is MNHEY and CDR2 is SMNVEV (reference sequence). V was clipped by 5 bases and J by 7 bases, with 14 bases between them. This chain's CDR3 is CASSQTERGEKLFF. The CDR3 DNA reads as TGTGCCAGCAGTCAAACAGAACGGGGTGAAAAACTGTTTTTT.